This TCR beta chain was recorded in a study of T cell repertoires in cytomegalovirus infection. At the level of the study: Public TCR beta signatures provided an indication of both CMV infection and a matching HLA type.

Germline V gene lookup returns CDR1 KGHDR and CDR2 SFDVKD. CDR3 length: 14 amino acids. V was shortened by 1 base and J by 5 bases, with 7 bases between the two germline ends. MiXCR, applied by TCRdb to the reads, yields one record per CDR3 protein. In the table there are some 400,000 distinct CDR3 sequences, approximately 31% of which are singletons. The genes are TRBV24-1 and TRBJ2-2; the D is unclear. The TCR sequence derives from a human donor in good health (CMV status not recorded). Some clones in this sample may be carry-over from other donors' samples. Sequencing was performed on PBMCs. In DNA form, the CDR3 reads TGTGCCACCAGTGATTTTGATCAGACCGGGGAGCTGTTTTTT. Protein sequence: CATSDFDQTGELFF.